This TCR beta chain comes out of a study of blood T cells in healthy people across ages. Turning to the study itself: In model experiments, template switching was able to capture about one barcoded beta molecule for every two T cells that were present. Overall study findings and caveats: The study regarded diversity estimates from one million T cells as underestimates.

Unmatched junction bases numbered 11, after V lost 8 bases and J lost 2 bases. The CDR3 runs to 14 residues. The germline V gene has CDR1 SQVTM and CDR2 ANQGSEA. A word on this clonotype: Its antigen is undetermined.

Investigators took 8.5 to 10 milliliters of peripheral blood from every donor. The use of a sample-barcoded 5' primer and a J-beta primer mix characterized a second PCR of roughly 6 to 11 cycles. A template-switch adaptor containing 12 random nucleotides labeled each cDNA molecule. TCRdb re-analysed the 5' RACE reads in MiXCR, keeping a single row per CDR3 protein. Of about 1.4 million distinct CDR3 sequences in the sample, around 59% were seen once. The chain recombines TRBV29-1 with TRBJ2-7; 8 bases match TRBD1. This clonotype was sampled from a man between 18 and 35 years old in good health. Sequencing was done on a sample of blood. For the CDR3, the DNA is TGCAGCACCATTACCGGGACAGGAGCCTACGAGCAGTACTTC. As protein: CSTITGTGAYEQYF.